The present entry profiles one T cell receptor (beta chain) with its context. Its antigen is undetermined. The data were taken from a study of OX40 agonist ivuxolimab in advanced cancers. Study-level information: Aged about 20 to 80 with a mean of 60 years, they were around 85% male.

Study outcomes and limitations: Fewer expanded clones were found on average in CD4+ than in CD8+ T cells.

Profiled with immunoSEQ multiplex PCR; TCRdb holds only in-frame clones, not every one. Counted here are some 10,000 clones, 63% occurring once; the ten biggest clones make up about half. The germline V gene has CDR1 SEHNR and CDR2 FQNEAQ (reference sequence). The CDR3 loop spans 14 amino acids. With V trimmed by 4 bases and J by 3 bases, 6 bases remained unmatched. The rearrangement joins TRBV7-9 to TRBJ2-7; 7 bases line up with TRBD1. The sequencing here drew on CD4+ or CD8+ T cells sorted from blood, taken in a trial of the OX40 agonist ivuxolimab. This clonotype was sampled from an adult with an advanced solid tumor such as melanoma, head and neck, liver or kidney cancer. In DNA form, the CDR3 reads TGTGCCAGCAGCTCCGGGACAGACAGCTACGAGCAGTACTTC. It translates to CASSSGTDSYEQYF. Supplemented by reference TRBV7-9 and TRBJ2-7, the full variable domain reads DTGVSQNPRHKITKRGQNVTFRCDPISEHNRLYWYRQTLGQGPEFLTYFQNEAQLEKSRLLSDRFSAERPKGSFSTLEIQRTEQGDSAMYLCASSSGTDSYEQYFGPGTRLTVT.